One sample yielded the 25 T cell receptor beta chains listed below, sequenced in a study of response to subunit inactivated influenza vaccine. MiXCR was run by TCRdb on the RT-PCR reads, yielding one entry per CDR3 protein. Of 450,000 to 500,000 distinct CDR3 sequences in the sample, about 10% were seen once. The specimen was PBMCs from blood, collected about 6 weeks after vaccination. Every receptor here comes from a man aged 45-60 years who received an inactivated influenza vaccine.

The chain joins TRBV2 to TRBJ2-5; 11 bases map to TRBD2. The ends lost 7 bases at V and 5 bases at J; junction bases unmatched: 12. Germline CDR1 reads SNHLY; CDR2 reads FYNNEI. The CDR3 contains 16 residues. The CDR3: CASKASGGPISETQYF. CDR3 coding DNA: TGTGCCAGCAAGGCTAGCGGGGGGCCCATCTCGGAGACCCAGTACTTC.

CDR3 sequence (DNA): TGTGCCATCATGGGGAGGACGGGCTACGAGCAGTACTTC. As protein: CAIMGRTGYEQYF. The rearrangement joins TRBV10-3 to TRBJ2-7; possibly TRBD2 for D (6 bases). V lost 7 bases, J lost 3 bases, and 13 bases lay in between. Per germline, CDR1 ENHRY and CDR2 SYGVKD. CDR3 size: 13 residues.

The chain uses TRBV4-1 and TRBJ2-1, with TRBD2 matching 15 bases. V trimming: 4 bases; J trimming: 0 bases; junction bases outside the gene matches: 10. CDR1 is MGHRA, CDR2 YSYEKL, per germline. The CDR3 extends over 20 amino acids. The CDR3 coding sequence is TGCGCCAGCAGCCGCGGACTAGCGGGGGGGCCGATGGGCTCCTACAATGAGCAGTTCTTC. Translation: CASSRGLAGGPMGSYNEQFF.

By share, this clonotype ranks as medium-sized. V usage is TRBV12-3 or TRBV12-4 and J usage is TRBJ2-3; D is perhaps TRBD1 (6 bases). The CDR3 spans 15 residues. The V gene lost 3 bases and the J gene lost 2 bases, with 12 bases spanning the gap. The CDR3 sequence is CASSLRQEITDTQYF. The CDR3 DNA sequence: TGTGCCAGCAGTTTGAGACAGGAGATCACAGATACGCAGTATTTT.

This clonotype was recorded at least ten times. The genes are TRBV9 and TRBJ2-7, with 8 bases matching TRBD2. Germline loops: CDR1 SGDLS, CDR2 YYNGEE. The CDR3 sequence is 15 residues long. Trimming took 0 bases from V and 3 from J; bases not matched to a gene: 5. DNA for the CDR3: TGTGCCAGCAGCGTAGGGCTAGCGGGTTACTACGAGCAGTACTTC. Its protein product is CASSVGLAGYYEQYF.

This clonotype was seen only a few times. This chain connects TRBV7-2 to TRBJ2-1; 7 bases map to TRBD1. In germline, CDR1 is SGHTA, CDR2 FQGNSA. The CDR3 consists of 15 residues. Losses at the gene ends were 4 bases for V and 2 bases for J; bases not matched to a gene: 5. The CDR3 region has the DNA TGTGCCAGCAGCTCATTTGGGACAGCCTACAATGAGCAGTTCTTC. Its translation: CASSSFGTAYNEQFF.

This clonotype has ten or more counts. This chain joins TRBV4-3 and TRBJ2-7; the D gene is possibly TRBD1 (6 bases). CDR3 length equals 18 residues. The germline CDR1 and CDR2 sequences are LGHNA and YSLEER. V was clipped by 0 bases and J by 2 bases, with 20 bases between them. The CDR3 reads CASSQDLSAGVGTYEQYF. The CDR3 coding sequence is TGCGCCAGCAGCCAAGATTTATCGGCAGGGGTGGGTACCTACGAGCAGTACTTC.

This chain links TRBV12-3 or TRBV12-4 with TRBJ2-3; D possibly corresponds to TRBD2 (6 bases). V was trimmed by 5 bases and J by 2 bases, leaving 14 bases between them. This CDR3 region has 15 residues. Written as DNA, the CDR3 is TGTGCCAGCAGTGTCCGGGACTCGCCCACAGATACGCAGTATTTT. Translating gives CASSVRDSPTDTQYF.

This clonotype was seen more than once but under ten times. The chain joins TRBV28 to TRBJ1-5, with 9 bases fitting TRBD1. Germline trimming cut 4 bases from V and 6 bases from J; bases unmatched to any gene: 10. The CDR3 contains 16 residues. Germline-derived CDR1 and CDR2 are MDHEN and SYDVKM. CDR3 protein: CASSSQSGQGSQPQHF. Written as DNA, the CDR3 is TGTGCCAGCAGTTCGCAGTCCGGACAGGGGAGTCAGCCCCAGCATTTT. The variable domain in full, completed from reference TRBV28 and TRBJ1-5, reads DVKVTQSSRYLVKRTGEKVFLECVQDMDHENMFWYRQDPGLGLRLIYFSYDVKMKEKGDIPEGYSVSREKKERFSLILESASTNQTSMYLCASSSQSGQGSQPQHFGDGTRLSIL.

The table lists this clonotype with a few counts. This CDR3 reads CASSPNYNSPLHF. The DNA for the CDR3 is TGTGCCAGCAGCCCGAACTATAATTCACCCCTCCACTTT. The chain is built from TRBV7-3 and TRBJ1-6; D is uncertain. The length of the CDR3 is 13 residues. The V end was cut by 5 bases, the J end by 3 bases, with 5 bases between. Germline V gene lookup returns CDR1 SGHTA and CDR2 FQGTGA.

This clonotype was counted many times. The V call is TRBV20-1, the J call TRBJ1-1, with D tentatively TRBD1 (5 bases). V was shortened by 0 bases and J by 0 bases, with 8 bases between the two germline ends. There are 14 residues in the CDR3. Germline lookup yields CDR1 DFQATT and CDR2 SNEGSKA (reference sequence). The CDR3 spells CSARDGGVNTEAFF. The CDR3 region has the DNA TGCAGTGCTAGAGATGGGGGGGTGAACACTGAAGCTTTCTTT.

The V gene is TRBV4-3, the J gene TRBJ2-7, with 13 bases aligning to TRBD2. V trimming: 1 base; J trimming: 5 bases; junction bases outside the gene matches: 2. Germline V gene sequence: CDR1 LGHNA, CDR2 YSLEER. The CDR3 sequence is 15 residues long. CDR3 sequence reads: CASSQGTSGRDEQYF. CDR3 DNA sequence: TGCGCCAGCAGCCAAGGGACTAGCGGGAGAGACGAGCAGTACTTC.

This sequence joins TRBV6-6 and TRBJ2-1, with D perhaps being TRBD1 or TRBD2 (5 bases each). The CDR3 has 13 amino acids. The germline V gene encodes CDR1 MNHNY and CDR2 SVGAGI (reference sequence). The V end lost 6 bases, the J end lost 6 bases, and 12 bases lay between the germline ends. The CDR3 region is CASRYGAGNEQFF. The CDR3 DNA is TGTGCCAGCAGGTATGGGGCGGGCAATGAGCAGTTCTTC.

Only a few counts were recorded for this clonotype. This chain links TRBV7-2 with TRBJ2-3; TRBD1 matches 7 bases. Germline V CDR1 and CDR2: SGHTA, FQGNSA. J gave up 3 bases and V 2 bases, and 5 bases lay outside the gene matches. This CDR3 has 15 residues. The CDR3 DNA sequence: TGTGCCAGCAGCTTATCACAGGGGTTGACAGATACGCAGTATTTT. It encodes CASSLSQGLTDTQYF. Using reference TRBV7-2 and TRBJ2-3 for the parts outside the CDR3, the full variable domain is GAGVSQSPSNKVTEKGKDVELRCDPISGHTALYWYRQSLGQGLEFLIYFQGNSAPDKSGLPSDRFSAERTGGSVSTLTIQRTQQEDSAVYLCASSLSQGLTDTQYFGPGTRLTVL.

This clonotype was counted only a few times. The chain carries TRBV20-1 and TRBJ2-3; tentative D call: TRBD2 (7 bases). CDR3 size: 14 residues. The ends were cut back, 6 bases at V and 2 bases at J, with 15 bases in the middle. Germline V gives CDR1 DFQATT, CDR2 SNEGSKA (reference sequence). CDR3 sequence: CSALRGGATDTQYF. The CDR3 nucleotides are TGCAGTGCCCTTAGGGGGGGGGCCACAGATACGCAGTATTTT.

The chain has TRBV24-1 and TRBJ2-1, with 13 bases that match TRBD2. Losses at the gene ends were 4 bases for V and 7 bases for J; bases not matched to a gene: 6. CDR1 and CDR2 from the germline V gene are KGHDR and SFDVKD. The CDR3 has 16 residues. CDR3 in DNA: TGTGCCACCAGTGAACTAGCGGGGGGGCCTCGGAATGAGCAGTTCTTC. Its protein product is CATSELAGGPRNEQFF.

This clonotype was recorded many times. The rearrangement links TRBV29-1 to TRBJ2-3; D may be TRBD2 (5 bases). The CDR3 has 13 amino acids. Germline lookup yields CDR1 SQVTM and CDR2 ANQGSEA. Trimming cost V 6 bases and J 3 bases, with 13 bases left between them. The CDR3, as DNA: TGCAGCGTCGCCGCAAGAGGGACAGATACGCAGTATTTT. Residues: CSVAARGTDTQYF.

This chain joins TRBV11-2 and TRBJ2-3; 10 bases line up with TRBD2. The CDR3 has 16 amino acids. CDR1 and CDR2 from the germline V gene are SGHAT and FQNNGV. V dropped 3 bases and J dropped 5; count of bases not matched to a gene: 8. The CDR3 protein is CASSFGAGGPQDTQYF. In DNA form, the CDR3 reads TGTGCCAGCAGCTTTGGAGCGGGAGGGCCCCAAGATACGCAGTATTTT.

The V gene is TRBV27, the J gene TRBJ1-4; 11 nucleotides match TRBD1. The length of the CDR3 is 14 residues. The ends lost 6 bases at V and 3 bases at J; junction bases unmatched: 0. Germline CDR1 is MNHEY and CDR2 is SMNVEV (reference sequence). CDR3 coding DNA: TGTGCCAGCAGGGGACAGGGGGCTAATGAAAAACTGTTTTTT. Protein product: CASRGQGANEKLFF.

This clonotype was seen repeatedly, ten times or more. The chain recombines TRBV5-1 with TRBJ2-7; D is unresolved. V lost 2 bases and J lost 4, with 7 bases in between. The CDR3 has 12 amino acids. The V gene's germline CDR1 is SGHRS and CDR2 YFSETQ. The CDR3 DNA reads TGCGCCAGCAGCTTCGACAAGTACGAGCAGTACTTC. It yields the protein CASSFDKYEQYF.

This clonotype was detected a few times. The chain joins TRBV18 to TRBJ2-7; D call uncertain. Germline-derived CDR1 and CDR2 are KGHSH and LQKENI. V shed 3 bases and J shed 5 bases, with 8 bases lying between them. The CDR3 runs 12 residues. The CDR3 here is CASSPGGNEQYF. In DNA form, the CDR3 reads TGTGCCAGCTCACCGGGTGGAAACGAGCAGTACTTC.

There are a few counts of this clonotype. The chain combines TRBV10-3 with TRBJ2-1; a possible D gene is TRBD2 (5 bases). This CDR3 is 16 amino acids long. Trimming removed 3 bases from V and 0 bases from J, with 12 bases in between. Germline values: CDR1 ENHRY, CDR2 SYGVKD. DNA of the CDR3: TGTGCCATCAGTGACGACTACCCGAGCTCCTACAATGAGCAGTTCTTC. Protein: CAISDDYPSSYNEQFF.

This clonotype was observed a handful of times. This chain connects TRBV2 to TRBJ1-2; TRBD1 agrees at 7 bases. Germline CDR1 and CDR2: SNHLY and FYNNEI. V gave up 6 bases and J gave up 2 bases; unmatched junction bases: 6. This CDR3 is built from 14 residues. For the CDR3, the DNA is TGTGCCAGCAGCCCGGACAGGCGGAACTATGGCTACACCTTC. Residues: CASSPDRRNYGYTF.

The table lists this clonotype with a few counts. The rearrangement uses TRBV6-5 and TRBJ2-7; 10 bases are a match to TRBD2. This CDR3 contains 16 residues. Germline V gives CDR1 MNHEY, CDR2 SVGAGI. V lost 0 bases and J lost 2; bases outside the gene matches: 4. CDR3 nucleotides: TGTGCCAGCAGTTACTCCTCTAGCGGGGGAACCTACGAGCAGTACTTC. Translation gives CASSYSSSGGTYEQYF.

This clonotype was detected many times. The rearrangement joins TRBV5-1 to TRBJ1-2; 8 positions agree with TRBD1. The ends lost 4 bases at V and 5 bases at J; junction bases unmatched: 7. Germline V gene sequence: CDR1 SGHRS, CDR2 YFSETQ. The CDR3 has 14 amino acids. The CDR3: CASSPDRVWYGYTF. The CDR3 DNA reads TGCGCCAGCAGCCCGGACAGGGTTTGGTATGGCTACACCTTC.